This T cell receptor beta chain derives from a study of cytomegalovirus exposure and HLA in healthy donors (dated by TCRdb to 2016 to 2017). Looking at the study overall: In an earlier analysis of roughly 500 of the donors, approximately 260 Gb of sequence data and 90 million to 120 million unique TCR beta sequences from approximately 180 million T cells were reported. The study aimed to test whether signatures of past pathogen exposure could be identified by cataloging public T cell receptors. The T cell repertoires of 550 to 850 subjects were profiled by immunosequencing and related to cytomegalovirus serostatus. Among about 370 genotyped donors of the cohort, an average of around 250,000 unique TCR beta nucleotide sequences was sequenced per donor, of which 15% to 20% were non-productive. Besides the first cohort of around 670 subjects, a separate validation cohort made up of around 120 different subjects was used. All discovery cohort repertoires had been generated using a single sequencing platform. The later analysis used no new phenotypic data to find candidate immune exposures, relying instead on TCR beta sequences and their occurrence across donors. Of the approximately 370 genotyped donors, roughly 80% were placed in the genetic ancestry cluster associated with self-reported Caucasian donors. HLA typing included class I and class II loci at four-digit resolution. Typing coverage varied by locus: roughly 620-640 donors for A, B, C, DRB1 and DQB1; 500 to 550 for DQA1; 600 to 610 for DPA1; fewer than 480 for DPB1. High-throughput TCR immunosequencing, statistical association of individual TCRs with disease status, and machine learning were combined to predict cytomegalovirus infection status. An earlier analysis of 587 of the donors used high-throughput TCR beta sequencing to judge whether each TCR beta V gene segment behaved as functional or pseudogenic. Donor age, sex, ethnicity and CMV serostatus were compiled together with the repertoire data. A later analysis re-examined previously published TCR beta repertoires from about 670 donors and added high-resolution HLA genotyping to investigate patterns of TCR occurrence. An early release covering about 600 HLA-typed donors comprised about 320 gigabases of sequencing data and approximately 80 million unique TCR sequences. A later genetic analysis used genome-wide SNP genotypes for about three fifths of the 666 donors, treating that subset as a discovery cohort. Because of strong linkage in the cohort, roughly five DR-DQ haplotypes were treated as single units for association and clustering.

The cohort consisted of approximately 670 healthy bone marrow donors. All cohort members were sampled while nominally healthy, although unrecorded immune exposures were likely present. The donor tested CMV seronegative, placing the donor among the 350 or so seronegative members of the cohort. Every donor gave a peripheral blood sample, and the peripheral blood mononuclear cells from that sample were used for TCR beta sequencing. The Qiagen DNeasy Blood Extraction Kit was used to extract genomic DNA from the blood cell samples. After removal of 2 bases from V and 2 bases from J, the junction retains 2 bases not matched to a gene. From cysteine to phenylalanine, the CDR3 is 15 amino acids long. CDR3 DNA only is kept here, 45 bases in frame from base 1. According to the germline V gene, CDR1 reads SGDLS and CDR2 reads YYNGEE. Overall results and qualifications from the work: Sequencing depth was assumed to be roughly uniform across donors in the presence/absence analyses, though that assumption may not hold. At a false discovery rate of 0.05, a later analysis linked 15,000 to 20,000 TCR beta sequences to specific HLA alleles. An earlier analysis of 587 of the donors showed that most TCR beta V segments appeared in productive rearrangements either about 90% or about 30% of the time, which broadly matched IMGT annotations. In vitro tests confirmed that a few of the cytomegalovirus-associated TCR beta chains recognize cytomegalovirus antigens. A cluster of highly shared sequence variants was judged likely to be a technical artifact of the sequencing pipeline. The classifier was reported to diagnose cytomegalovirus status with high specificity and sensitivity in both the original cohort and the validation cohort. In a later genetic analysis, a missense DCLRE1C variant was associated with V-gene and J-gene trimming of TCR beta chains, and the association was replicated in an independent cohort. Most CMV-associated TCR beta chains appeared to be HLA-restricted in a later analysis, and the HLA associations seemed to be driven largely by CMV exposure. Across donors, most TCR sequences were observed very rarely, whereas some public TCRs were present in many individuals. This cohort had only TCR beta chains sequenced, and the lack of alpha or paired-chain data limited which features could be detected. CMV serostatus was the only immune exposure information available for the cohort. Some IMGT-functional V segments, including TRBV6-2 and TRBV6-3, could not be distinguished by the 87-base-pair reads and were therefore excluded. Because some donors lacked HLA typing at each locus, the association tests relied only on the typed subset. Compared with equally common non-associated chains, HLA-associated TCR beta chains in a later analysis were more clonally expanded and had lower generation probabilities. A later analysis found that TCR association rates varied across HLA loci, with DRB1 alleles showing the most associated TCRs and HLA-C alleles the fewest. Assigning TCR associations to individual alleles was difficult when HLA alleles, especially DR and DQ, strongly co-occurred. A later genetic analysis reported fewer N-insertions in productive TCRs among donors in an Asian-associated ancestry cluster than the approximately 670-donor mean. A further reported finding was that TCR beta sequences accurately predicted the HLA-A and HLA-B alleles for most subjects in the first cohort. The authors suggested that the approach could potentially be generalized to other disease states and immunological phenotypes. A total of 150 to 200 TCR beta chains were listed by the study as associated with cytomegalovirus. Linkage disequilibrium might explain the correlated functional status among segregating V segments, but an unknown experimental factor could not be ruled out. The earlier analysis of 587 of the donors excluded approximately 15 rarely observed V segments, including chromosome 9 orphons, because counts were too low. A later analysis reported that several top co-occurrence clusters appeared linked to parvovirus B19, influenza, CMV and Epstein-Barr virus.

Comments on this clone: There is no known antigen for this receptor. No qualities accompany the bases; no much larger clone lies one base away.

Receptor libraries were prepared by the immunoSEQ multiplex PCR assay. A mixture of 60 forward primers for TCR Vbeta segments and 13 reverse primers for TCR Jbeta segments was used in the multiplex PCR. The CDR3 region of rearranged TCR beta genes was amplified from genomic DNA by a multiplex PCR assay. Amplified TCR beta libraries were sequenced as 87-base-pair reads on the Illumina HiSeq System. The original pipeline was this. Across the 670 or so repertoires, a later analysis counted roughly 77 million unique TCR beta chains, approximately 10 million of which were shared by at least two donors. Raw reads were error-corrected and collapsed into unique sequences by a nearest-neighbor algorithm in which closely related sequences were merged to remove PCR and sequencing errors. To assign V, D and J gene segments, CDR3 sequences were aligned to IMGT reference sequences. For a sequence to be retained, a match of at least six nucleotides was required to both a V gene segment and a J gene segment. A rearrangement was called productive if the CDR3 had no stop codons and remained in frame with V and J, and every other rearrangement was called non-productive. CDR3 was defined according to IMGT convention as the region running from the second conserved V-encoded cysteine to the conserved J-encoded phenylalanine. Sequences without an unambiguous match to a single V gene segment were excluded from the earlier analysis of about 600 of the donors. An earlier analysis of 500 to 600 of the donors classified V segments as functional when productive rearrangements were above 56.7% and as segregating when the standard deviation between donors was above 5%. A statistical classification framework was built to diagnose cytomegalovirus status from the catalog of TCR beta chain sequences. In a later analysis, TCR nucleotide sequences were compared against IMGT/GENE-DB human TR gene sequences so that V and J genes could be assigned. In a later analysis, CDR3 sequences and most-parsimonious VDJ recombination scenarios were assigned using the TCRdist pipeline. In a later analysis, each TCR beta chain was defined by its CDR3 amino acid sequence together with its V-gene family, and reads lacking a unique V-gene family were excluded. In a later analysis, fewer than 650 highly shared, low-generation-probability nucleotide sequences were removed to address suspected cross-contamination and a sequencing artifact. In a later analysis, a clonal expansion index for each public chain was calculated from normalized within-repertoire ranks of inferred template counts. Generation probabilities in a later analysis came from a VDJ recombination model fitted to out-of-frame rearrangements, and those results were checked against IGoR. Hypergeometric tests were used in a later analysis to score TCR-TCR, TCR-HLA and TCR-CMV co-occurrence, with a repertoire-size bias correction applied to the TCR pairs. To estimate false discovery rates, a later analysis permuted the HLA or CMV assignments 20 times. In a later analysis, co-occurring TCRs were grouped with DBSCAN, and TCRdist sequence similarity was added when clustering was performed within HLA-allele-positive subsets. Co-occurrence clustering excluded repertoires with fewer than 30,000 or more than 120,000 public chains, plus five with anomalous nucleotide sharing. TCRdb carries this immuneACCESS record with in-frame sequences only. Its versions omit some clonotypes, under half of them owing to an unresolved V gene in the studies checked, with the rest unexplained. V and J calls and clone size come straight from that table; D and trimming were deduced from the DNA. This sample comprises hundreds of thousands of clones, over 60% of them detected only once. 0.6% to 0.65% of the sample is in the top ten clones.

Recombination connected TRBV9 to TRBJ2-1; TRBD2 lines up with 9 middle nucleotides. The specimen sequenced was PBMCs. The receptor was derived from a man in his late teens or twenties in good health and CMV-seronegative. The nucleotides read TGTGCCAGCAGCGTTAGCGGGAGTCCCTACAATGAGCAGTTCTTC. Its amino acids are CASSVSGSPYNEQFF.